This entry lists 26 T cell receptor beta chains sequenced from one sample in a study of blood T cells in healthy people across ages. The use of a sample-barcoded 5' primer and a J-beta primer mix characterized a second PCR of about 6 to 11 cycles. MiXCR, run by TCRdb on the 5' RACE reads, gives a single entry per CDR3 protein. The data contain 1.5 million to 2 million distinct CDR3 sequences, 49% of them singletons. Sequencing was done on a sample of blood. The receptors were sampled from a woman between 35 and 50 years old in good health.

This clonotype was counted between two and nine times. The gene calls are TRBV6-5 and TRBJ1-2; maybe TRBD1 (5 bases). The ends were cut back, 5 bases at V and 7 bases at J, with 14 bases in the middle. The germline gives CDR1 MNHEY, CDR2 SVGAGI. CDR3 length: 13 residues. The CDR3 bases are TGTGCCAGCAGTATCCCAGGGACGGGTGGCTACACCTTC. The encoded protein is CASSIPGTGGYTF.

Here the CDR3 DNA reads TGTGCCAGCAGCTTAAGCGCGGCACAGTACAATGAGCAGTACTTC. It codes for CASSLSAAQYNEQYF. The gene calls are TRBV7-3 and TRBJ2-1; D gene unclear. The DNA end is a closer match to TRBJ2-7, so the J assignment may be wrong. This CDR3 has 15 residues. CDR1 is SGHTA and CDR2 is FQGTGA in the germline V gene.

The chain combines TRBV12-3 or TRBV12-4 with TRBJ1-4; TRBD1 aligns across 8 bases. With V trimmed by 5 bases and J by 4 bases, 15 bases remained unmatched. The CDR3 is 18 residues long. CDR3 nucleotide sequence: TGTGCCAGCAGTGGGGTGGGACGGACAGGGCCTTTTAATGAAAAACTGTTTTTT. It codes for CASSGVGRTGPFNEKLFF.

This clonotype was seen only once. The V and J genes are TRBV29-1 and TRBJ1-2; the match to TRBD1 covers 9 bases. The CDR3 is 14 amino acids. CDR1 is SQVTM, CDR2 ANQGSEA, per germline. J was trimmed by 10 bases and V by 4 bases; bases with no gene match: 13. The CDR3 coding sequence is TGCAGCGTTGCAATGCGGGGACAGGGAGCCTCCTACACCTTC. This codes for CSVAMRGQGASYTF.

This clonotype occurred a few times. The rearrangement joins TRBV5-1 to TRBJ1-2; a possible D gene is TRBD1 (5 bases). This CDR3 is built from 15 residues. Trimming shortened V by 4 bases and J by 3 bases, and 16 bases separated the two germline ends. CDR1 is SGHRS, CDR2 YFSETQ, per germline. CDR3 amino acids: CASSLERDGDYGYTF. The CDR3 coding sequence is TGCGCCAGCAGCCTGGAGCGGGACGGCGACTATGGCTACACCTTC.

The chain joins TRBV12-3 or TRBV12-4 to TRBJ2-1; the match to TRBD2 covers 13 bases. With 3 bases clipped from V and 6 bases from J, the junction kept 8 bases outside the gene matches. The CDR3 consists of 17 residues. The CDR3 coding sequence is TGTGCCAGCAGTTTGGCTACTAGCGGGGGGGATTCCAATGAGCAGTTCTTC. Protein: CASSLATSGGDSNEQFF.

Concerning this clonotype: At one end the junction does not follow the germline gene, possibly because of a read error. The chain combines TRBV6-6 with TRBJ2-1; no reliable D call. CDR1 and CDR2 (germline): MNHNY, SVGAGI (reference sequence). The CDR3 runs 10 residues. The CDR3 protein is CASGKNAQFF. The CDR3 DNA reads TGTGCCAGCGGGAAGAATGCGCAGTTCTTC.

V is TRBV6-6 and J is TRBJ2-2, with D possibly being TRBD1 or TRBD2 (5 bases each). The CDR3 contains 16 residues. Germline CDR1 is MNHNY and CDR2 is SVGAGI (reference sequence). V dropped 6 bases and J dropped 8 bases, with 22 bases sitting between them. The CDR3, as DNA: TGTGCCAGCAGACCAACGGGGACCCTGGGAACTGGGGAGCTGTTTTTT. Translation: CASRPTGTLGTGELFF.

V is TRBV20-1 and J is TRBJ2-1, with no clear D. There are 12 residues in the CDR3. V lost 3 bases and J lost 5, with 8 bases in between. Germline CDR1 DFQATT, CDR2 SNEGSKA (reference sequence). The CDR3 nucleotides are TGCAGTGCTAGCGAAAATAACAATGAGCAGTTCTTC. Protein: CSASENNNEQFF.

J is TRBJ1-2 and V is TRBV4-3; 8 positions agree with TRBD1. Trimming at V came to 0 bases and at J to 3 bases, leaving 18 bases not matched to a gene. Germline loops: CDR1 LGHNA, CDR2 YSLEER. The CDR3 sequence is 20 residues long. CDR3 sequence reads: CASSQDPFYRGIGADYGYTF. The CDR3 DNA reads TGCGCCAGCAGCCAAGATCCGTTTTACAGGGGGATCGGGGCTGACTATGGCTACACCTTC.

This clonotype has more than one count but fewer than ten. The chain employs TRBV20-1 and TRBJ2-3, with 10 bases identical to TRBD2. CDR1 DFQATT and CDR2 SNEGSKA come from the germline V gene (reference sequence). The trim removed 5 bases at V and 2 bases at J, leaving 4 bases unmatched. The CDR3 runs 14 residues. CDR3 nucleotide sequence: TGCAGTGCTCAGCGGGGGGGATACACAGATACGCAGTATTTT. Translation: CSAQRGGYTDTQYF.

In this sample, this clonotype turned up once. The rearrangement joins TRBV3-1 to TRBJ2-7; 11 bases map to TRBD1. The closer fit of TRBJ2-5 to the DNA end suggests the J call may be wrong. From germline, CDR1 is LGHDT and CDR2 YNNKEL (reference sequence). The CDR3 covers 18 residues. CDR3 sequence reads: CASSQIGGTGGSAETQYF. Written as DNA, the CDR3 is TGTGCCAGCAGCCAAATCGGTGGGACAGGGGGTTCGGCGGAGACCCAGTACTTC.

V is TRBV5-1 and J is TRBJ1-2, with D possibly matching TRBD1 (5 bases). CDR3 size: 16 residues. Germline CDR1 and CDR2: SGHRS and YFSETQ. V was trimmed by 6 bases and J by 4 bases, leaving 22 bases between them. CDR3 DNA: TGCGCCAGCACCCCGGGAAAACCTGACAGATCCTATGGCTACACCTTC. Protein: CASTPGKPDRSYGYTF.

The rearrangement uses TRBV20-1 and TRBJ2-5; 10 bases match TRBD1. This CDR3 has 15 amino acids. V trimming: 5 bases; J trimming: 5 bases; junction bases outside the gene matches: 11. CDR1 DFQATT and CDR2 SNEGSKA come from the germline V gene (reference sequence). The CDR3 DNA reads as TGCAGTGCTGGAGGCCGACAGGGGGCCAGGGAGACCCAGTACTTC. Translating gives CSAGGRQGARETQYF.

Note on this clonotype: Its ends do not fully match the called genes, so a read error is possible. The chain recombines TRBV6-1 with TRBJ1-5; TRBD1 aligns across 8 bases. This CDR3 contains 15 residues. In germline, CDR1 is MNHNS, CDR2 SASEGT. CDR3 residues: CASTQQGVWGQPQHF. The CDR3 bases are TGTGCTAGCACCCAACAGGGGGTTTGGGGTCAGCCCCAGCATTTT.

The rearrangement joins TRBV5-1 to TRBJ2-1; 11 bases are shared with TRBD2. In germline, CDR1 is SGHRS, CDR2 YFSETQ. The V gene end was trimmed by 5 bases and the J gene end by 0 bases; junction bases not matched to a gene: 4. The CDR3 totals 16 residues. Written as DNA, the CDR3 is TGCGCCAGCAGGCCCGGGACTAGCGGCTCCTACAATGAGCAGTTCTTC. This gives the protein CASRPGTSGSYNEQFF.

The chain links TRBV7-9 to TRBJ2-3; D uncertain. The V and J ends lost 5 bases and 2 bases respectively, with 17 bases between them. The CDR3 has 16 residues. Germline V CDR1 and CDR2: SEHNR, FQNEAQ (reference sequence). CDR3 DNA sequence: TGTGCCAGCAGCCGGGTAGGCGTTGGGGACACAGATACGCAGTATTTT. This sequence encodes CASSRVGVGDTDTQYF.

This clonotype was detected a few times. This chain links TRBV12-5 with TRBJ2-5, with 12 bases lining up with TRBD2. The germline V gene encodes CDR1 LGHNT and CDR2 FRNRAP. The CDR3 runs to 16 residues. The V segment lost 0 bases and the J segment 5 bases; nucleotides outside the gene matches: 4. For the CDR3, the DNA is TGTGCTAGTGGTTTGGTACTAGCGGGGGGTCCGGAGACCCAGTACTTC. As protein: CASGLVLAGGPETQYF. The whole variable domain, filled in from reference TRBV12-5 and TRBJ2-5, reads DARVTQTPRHKVTEMGQEVTMRCQPILGHNTVFWYRQTMMQGLELLAYFRNRAPLDDSGMPKDRFSAEMPDATLATLKIQPSEPRDSAVYFCASGLVLAGGPETQYFGPGTRLLVL.

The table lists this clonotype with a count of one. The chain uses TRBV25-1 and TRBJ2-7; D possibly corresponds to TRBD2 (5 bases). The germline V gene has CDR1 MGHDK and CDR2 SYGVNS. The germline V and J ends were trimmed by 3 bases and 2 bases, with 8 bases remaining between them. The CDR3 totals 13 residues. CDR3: CASSEDWAYEQYF. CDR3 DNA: TGTGCCAGCAGTGAGGACTGGGCCTACGAGCAGTACTTC.

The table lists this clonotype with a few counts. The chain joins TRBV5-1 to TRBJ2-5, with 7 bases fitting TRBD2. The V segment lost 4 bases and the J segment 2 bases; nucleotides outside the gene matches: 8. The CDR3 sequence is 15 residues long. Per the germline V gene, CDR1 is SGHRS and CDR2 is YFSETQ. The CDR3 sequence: CASSMAGGRQETQYF. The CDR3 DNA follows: TGCGCCAGCAGCATGGCCGGGGGGAGGCAAGAGACCCAGTACTTC.

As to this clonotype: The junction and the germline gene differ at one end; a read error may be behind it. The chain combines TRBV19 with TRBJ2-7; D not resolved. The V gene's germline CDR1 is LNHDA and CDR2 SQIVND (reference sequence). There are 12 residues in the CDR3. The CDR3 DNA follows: TGTGCCAGTAGTATGGTAGGCAATGAGCGGTACTTC. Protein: CASSMVGNERYF.

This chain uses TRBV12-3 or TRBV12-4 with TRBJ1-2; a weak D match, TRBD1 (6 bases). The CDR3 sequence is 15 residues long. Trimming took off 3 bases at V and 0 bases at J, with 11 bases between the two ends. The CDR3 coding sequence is TGTGCCAGCAGTTTCACAGGGCGTTCTAACTATGGCTACACCTTC. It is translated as CASSFTGRSNYGYTF.

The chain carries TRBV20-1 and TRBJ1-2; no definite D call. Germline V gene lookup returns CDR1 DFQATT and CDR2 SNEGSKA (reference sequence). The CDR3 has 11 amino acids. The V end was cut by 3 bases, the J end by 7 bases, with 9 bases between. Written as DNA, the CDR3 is TGCAGTGCTAGCCCGAGGAGTGGCTACACCTTC. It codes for CSASPRSGYTF.

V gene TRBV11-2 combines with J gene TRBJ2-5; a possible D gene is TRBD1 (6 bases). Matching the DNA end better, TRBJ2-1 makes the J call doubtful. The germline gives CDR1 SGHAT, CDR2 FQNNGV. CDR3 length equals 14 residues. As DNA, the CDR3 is TGTGCCAGCAGCCCAGACAGGCTCCAAGAGACCCAGTTCTTC. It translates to CASSPDRLQETQFF.

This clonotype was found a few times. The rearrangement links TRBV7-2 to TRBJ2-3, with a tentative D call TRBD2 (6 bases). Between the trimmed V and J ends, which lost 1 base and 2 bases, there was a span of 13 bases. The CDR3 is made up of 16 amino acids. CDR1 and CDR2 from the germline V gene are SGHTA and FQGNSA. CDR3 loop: CASSLVLGLTTDTQYF. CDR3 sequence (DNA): TGTGCCAGCAGCTTAGTTTTGGGACTCACCACAGATACGCAGTATTTT.

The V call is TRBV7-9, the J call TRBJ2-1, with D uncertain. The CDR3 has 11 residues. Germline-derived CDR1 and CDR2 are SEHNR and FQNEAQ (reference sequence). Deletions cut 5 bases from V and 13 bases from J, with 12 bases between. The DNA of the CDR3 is TGTGCCAGCAGCCGGTCGAGGCCCCAGTTCTTC. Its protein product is CASSRSRPQFF.